Sequencing of this TCR beta chain was carried out in a study of regulatory T cells in long-lasting Graves disease. Germline lookup yields CDR1 SNHLY and CDR2 FYNNEI. This CDR3 is built from 15 residues. The V and J ends lost 1 base and 2 bases respectively, with 12 bases between them. Sequencing libraries for TCR beta were prepared with iRepertoire HTBI primers and Arm-PCR of CDR3 regions. TCRdb redid the calling of the multiplex PCR reads with MiXCR, one entry per CDR3 protein. Of about 620,000 distinct CDR3 sequences in the sample, 15% to 20% are singletons; the top ten hold about 20%. This clonotype has ten or more counts. Stated time point: newly diagnosed GD, antithyroid drugs for less than 3 months. RNA extracted from PBMCs served as the sequencing template. The sample was also reused in another study, on T cells in Graves' hyperthyroidism and ophthalmopathy. That work contributes: Initially, a first-round RT-PCR of the TCR CDR3 employed the HTBI primer set.

Sequencing was performed on peripheral blood mononuclear cells (PBMCs), taken at new diagnosis, from a patient treated with antithyroid drugs. This chain joins TRBV2 and TRBJ2-7; D is possibly TRBD2 (5 bases). The origin of this receptor is a woman aged 30 to 39 with Graves disease. The CDR3 loop is CASSEGTSDTYEQYF. CDR3 nucleotide sequence: TGTGCCAGCAGTGAAGGGACTTCTGATACCTACGAGCAGTACTTC.